This TCR beta chain was documented in a study of STAT3 mutations in large granular lymphocyte leukemia. Overall study: Roughly 40% of treated T-LGLL patients showed hematologic response to immunosuppression. General study points: All newly emerging clones after therapy were STAT3 wild type. Variable sampling intervals and differing treatment regimens complicated linking therapy response to TCR clonal burden changes. In T-cell large granular lymphocyte leukemia, about half of patients showed multiple immunodominant subclonotypes.

The CDR3 sequence is 14 residues long. Per the germline V gene, CDR1 is SGHNT and CDR2 is YYREEE (reference sequence). V gave up 2 bases and J gave up 2 bases, with 10 bases separating them. Notes on this clone: Its antigen is still unknown.

Each sample's TCRbeta library yielded on average approximately 41,000 productive templates. Some clones are missing from TCRdb's copy, which holds only in-frame ones; the method was immunoSEQ multiplex PCR. The profile shows more than 4,000 clones, around 55% of them singletons. The gene calls are TRBV5-4 and TRBJ1-2, with D uncertain. This clonotype originated in a male patient between 45 and 59 years old with T-cell large granular lymphocyte leukemia. Some clones in this sample may be carry-over from other donors' samples. Sequenced sample: peripheral blood mononuclear cells. CDR3 region: CASSLKGLNYGYTF. The CDR3 bases are TGTGCCAGCAGCTTAAAGGGCCTGAACTATGGCTACACCTTC.